This is a list of T cell receptor beta chains from one sample in a study of CXCR3-negative and CXCR3-positive naive CD8 T cells. From its re-call of the 5' RACE reads, TCRdb lists each CDR3 protein once, without DNA. The table for this sample gives 43,000 or so distinct CDR3 sequences. Sequencing was carried out using naive CXCR3- CD8+ T cells from blood. The receptor source for this set is a human donor in good health. Some clones in this sample may be carry-over from other donors' samples. Each CDR3 is given with its conserved first and last residue. The order of the fields is clone size, V gene, J gene, CDR3 protein. Clone size is given for some rows only: seen once, a few or many times, or a class if the clone is expanded.

.	TRBV29-1	TRBJ2-5	CSVDRLLAGEETQYF
.	TRBV9	TRBJ1-5	CASSAGDQPQHF
.	TRBV20-1	TRBJ2-7	CSAKPGVAGGRLSYEQYF
.	TRBV7-9	TRBJ2-5	CASSYPGGQALYF
.	TRBV29-1	TRBJ2-3	CSVEDLHRDSTDTQYF
.	TRBV7-9	TRBJ2-3	CASSLAGTLARDTQYF
.	TRBV7-2	TRBJ2-7	CASSSWGVGYEQYF
.	TRBV4-3	TRBJ1-2	CASSQRMDPNYGYTF
.	TRBV24-1	TRBJ2-1	CATSLVPNEQFF
.	TRBV27	TRBJ2-7	CASSLRTGGMSYEQYF
.	TRBV28	TRBJ2-7	CASSSDRGGRDLIYEQYF
.	TRBV28	TRBJ2-7	CARSSSASGLYSYEQYF
medium-sized	TRBV20-1	TRBJ1-3	CSARGLPTGNTIYF
.	TRBV7-9	TRBJ1-5	CASSLVGGESNQPQHF
.	TRBV7-6	TRBJ2-2	CASSLTAASNTGELFF
.	TRBV4-3	TRBJ2-7	CASSQGYSGSREQYF
.	TRBV6-4	TRBJ2-1	CASSKTSGVSNEQFF
.	TRBV6-4	TRBJ2-1	CASSEFQVPGHEQFF
.	TRBV7-9	TRBJ2-5	CASSLPRGGDQETQYF
.	TRBV5-4	TRBJ1-2	CASSLGREEATF
.	TRBV20-1	TRBJ1-1	CSASPPGRTTEAFF
.	TRBV6-2/TRBV6-3	TRBJ2-7	CASSEIQGIYEQYF
.	TRBV6-6	TRBJ2-7	CASSLGAEVYEQYF
.	TRBV6-1	TRBJ2-7	CASSDSTLAGVGEQYF
.	TRBV7-6	TRBJ2-7	CASSPAGGRTSYEQYF
.	TRBV29-1	TRBJ2-1	CTLSRGSSYNEQFF
.	TRBV19	TRBJ2-5	CASRGTGDVTQYF
.	TRBV5-5	TRBJ2-5	CASSPRDSFQETQYF
.	TRBV7-8	TRBJ1-2	CASSLYSSPTGQHGYTF
.	TRBV28	TRBJ2-2	CASSMQGALTGELFF
.	TRBV6-5	TRBJ1-1	CASSYSGTGAIEAFF
.	TRBV9	TRBJ1-4	CASSPRGRGEKLFF
.	TRBV4-2	TRBJ1-4	CASSQRDSLTEKLFF
.	TRBV20-1	TRBJ2-7	CSARGLPGTGIGVDPYEQYF
.	TRBV13	TRBJ1-4	CASSLKGGGREKLFF
.	TRBV7-9	TRBJ1-4	CASRIGTQRSNEKLFF
.	TRBV12-3/TRBV12-4	TRBJ1-5	CASSLDGPFNQPQHF
.	TRBV4-1	TRBJ2-7	CASSARTGVYEQYF
.	TRBV29-1	TRBJ1-2	CSVEIDRFSGYTF
.	TRBV18	TRBJ2-6	CASSPNVVTGANVLTF
.	TRBV12-3/TRBV12-4	TRBJ2-1	CASSITRTDEQFF
.	TRBV2	TRBJ1-1	CASSEALGLKTEAFF
.	TRBV6-5	TRBJ1-1	CASSYRSGTEAFF
.	TRBV4-2	TRBJ2-3	CASSQGPSGGYEQYF
.	TRBV2	TRBJ2-5	CASSVGTSGYQETQYF
.	TRBV28	TRBJ2-7	CASTPGEFYEQYF
.	TRBV25-1	TRBJ2-3	CASSIHLLDTDTQYF
.	TRBV7-6	TRBJ2-5	CASSFGGSQETQYF
.	TRBV14	TRBJ2-5	CASSGHQETQYF
.	TRBV7-6	TRBJ2-3	CASSPPQGEDTDTQYF
.	TRBV28	TRBJ2-1	CASSLPPGELYNEQFF
.	TRBV5-1	TRBJ1-1	CASRDGNTEAFF
.	TRBV29-1	TRBJ2-7	CSAFIKSGEQYF
.	TRBV7-2	TRBJ2-5	CASSHTRDKETQYF
.	TRBV20-1	TRBJ2-5	CSAQRPAGREETQYF
.	TRBV19	TRBJ1-1	CASSENGYTEAFF
.	TRBV9	TRBJ2-1	CASSVVGQGLNEQFF
.	TRBV29-1	TRBJ2-7	CSLIGGDSYEQYF
.	TRBV12-3/TRBV12-4	TRBJ2-5	CASSSSGSGFGETQYF